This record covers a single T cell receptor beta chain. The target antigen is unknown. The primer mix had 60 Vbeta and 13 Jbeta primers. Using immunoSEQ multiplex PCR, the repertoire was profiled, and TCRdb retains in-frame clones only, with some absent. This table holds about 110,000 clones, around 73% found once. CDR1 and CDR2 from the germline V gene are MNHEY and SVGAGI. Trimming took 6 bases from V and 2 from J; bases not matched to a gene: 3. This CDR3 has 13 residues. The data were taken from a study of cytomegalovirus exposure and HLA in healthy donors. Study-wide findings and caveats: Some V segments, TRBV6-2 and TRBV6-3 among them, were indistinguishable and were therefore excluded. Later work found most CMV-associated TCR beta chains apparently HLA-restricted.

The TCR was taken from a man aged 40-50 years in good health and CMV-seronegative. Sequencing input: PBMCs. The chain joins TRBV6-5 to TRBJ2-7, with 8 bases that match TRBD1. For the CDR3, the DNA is TGTGCCAGCAGACGGACAGGGCCCTACGAGCAGTACTTC. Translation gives CASRRTGPYEQYF.